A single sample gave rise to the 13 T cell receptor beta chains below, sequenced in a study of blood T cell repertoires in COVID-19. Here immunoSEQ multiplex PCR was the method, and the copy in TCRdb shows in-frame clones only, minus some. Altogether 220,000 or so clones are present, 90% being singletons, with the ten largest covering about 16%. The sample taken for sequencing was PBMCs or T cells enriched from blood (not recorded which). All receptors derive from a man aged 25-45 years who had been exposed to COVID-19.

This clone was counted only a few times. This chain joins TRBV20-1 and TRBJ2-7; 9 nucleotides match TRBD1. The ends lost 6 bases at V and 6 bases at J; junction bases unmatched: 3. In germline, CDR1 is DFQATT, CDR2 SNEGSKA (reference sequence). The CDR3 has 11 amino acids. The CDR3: CSAQGACEQYF. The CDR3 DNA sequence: TGCAGTGCACAGGGGGCGTGCGAGCAGTACTTC.

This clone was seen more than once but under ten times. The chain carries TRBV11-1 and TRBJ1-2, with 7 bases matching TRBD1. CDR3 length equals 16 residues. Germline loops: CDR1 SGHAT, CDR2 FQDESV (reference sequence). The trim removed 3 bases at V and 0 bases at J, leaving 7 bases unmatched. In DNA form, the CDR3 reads TGTGCCAGCAGCTTTAAGGGGGCGAAATCTAACTATGGCTACACCTTC. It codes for CASSFKGAKSNYGYTF.

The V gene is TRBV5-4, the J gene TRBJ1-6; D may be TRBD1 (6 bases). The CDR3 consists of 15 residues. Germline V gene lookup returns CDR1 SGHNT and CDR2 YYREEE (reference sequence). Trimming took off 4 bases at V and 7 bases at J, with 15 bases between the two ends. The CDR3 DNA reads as TGTGCCAGCAGCCAAGGGTGGGGGCTCAATTCACCCCTCCACTTT. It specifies CASSQGWGLNSPLHF.

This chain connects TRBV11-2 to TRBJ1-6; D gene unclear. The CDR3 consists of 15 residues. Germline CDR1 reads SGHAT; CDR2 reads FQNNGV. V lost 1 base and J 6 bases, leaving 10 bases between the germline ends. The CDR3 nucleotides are TGTGCCAGCAGCTTAGCCCCCGGGTTTAATTCACCCCTCCACTTT. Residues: CASSLAPGFNSPLHF. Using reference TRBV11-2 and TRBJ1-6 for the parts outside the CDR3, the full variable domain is EAGVAQSPRYKIIEKRQSVAFWCNPISGHATLYWYQQILGQGPKLLIQFQNNGVVDDSQLPKDRFSAERLKGVDSTLKIQPAKLEDSAVYLCASSLAPGFNSPLHFGNGTRLTVT.

The CDR3, as DNA: TGTGCCAGCAGCTTGAGCGGACTAGCGGGGAGAGATACGCAGTATTTT. As protein: CASSLSGLAGRDTQYF. This chain connects TRBV5-4 to TRBJ2-3; 12 positions agree with TRBD2. Per germline, CDR1 SGHNT and CDR2 YYREEE (reference sequence). The length of the CDR3 is 16 residues. The trim removed 1 base at V and 5 bases at J, leaving 5 bases unmatched.

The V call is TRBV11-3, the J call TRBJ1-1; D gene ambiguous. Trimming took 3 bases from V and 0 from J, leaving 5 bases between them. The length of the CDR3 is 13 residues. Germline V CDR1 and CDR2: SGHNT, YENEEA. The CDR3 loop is CASSFEMNTEAFF. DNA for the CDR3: TGTGCCAGCAGCTTCGAGATGAACACTGAAGCTTTCTTT.

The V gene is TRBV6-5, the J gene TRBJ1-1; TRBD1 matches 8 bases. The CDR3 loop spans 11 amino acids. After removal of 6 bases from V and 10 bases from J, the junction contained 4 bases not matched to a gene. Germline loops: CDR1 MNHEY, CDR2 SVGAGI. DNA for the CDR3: TGTGCCAGCAGGGACAGGGAATCAGCTTTCTTT. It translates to CASRDRESAFF.

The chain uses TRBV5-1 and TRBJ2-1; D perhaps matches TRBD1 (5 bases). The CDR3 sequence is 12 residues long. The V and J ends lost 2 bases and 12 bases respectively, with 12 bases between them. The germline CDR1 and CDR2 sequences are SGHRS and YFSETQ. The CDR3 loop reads CASSLAGKGQFF. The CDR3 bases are TGCGCCAGCAGCTTAGCAGGGAAGGGGCAGTTCTTC.

The CDR3 protein is CASFPGTGRNTEAFF. The CDR3 DNA is TGTGCCAGCTTTCCCGGGACAGGGAGGAACACTGAAGCTTTCTTT. V usage is TRBV11-2 and J usage is TRBJ1-1, with 9 bases aligning to TRBD1. V lost 8 bases, J lost 1 base, and 8 bases stayed unmatched. This CDR3 region has 15 residues. Per the germline V gene, CDR1 is SGHAT and CDR2 is FQNNGV.

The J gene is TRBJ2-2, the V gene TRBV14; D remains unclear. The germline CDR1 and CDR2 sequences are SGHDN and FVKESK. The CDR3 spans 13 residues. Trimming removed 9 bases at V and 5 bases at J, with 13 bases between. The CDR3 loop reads CASNPLGTGELFF. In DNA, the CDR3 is TGTGCCAGTAACCCCCTCGGGACCGGGGAGCTGTTTTTT.

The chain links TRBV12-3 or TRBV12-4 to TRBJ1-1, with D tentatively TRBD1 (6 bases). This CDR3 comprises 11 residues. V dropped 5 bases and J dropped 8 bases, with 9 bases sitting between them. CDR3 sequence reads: CASSAGQEAFF. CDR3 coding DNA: TGTGCCAGCAGTGCTGGACAGGAAGCTTTCTTT.

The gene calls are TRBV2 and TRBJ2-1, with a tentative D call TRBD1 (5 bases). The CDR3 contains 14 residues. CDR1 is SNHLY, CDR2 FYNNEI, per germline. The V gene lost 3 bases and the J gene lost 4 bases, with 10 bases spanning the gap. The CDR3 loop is CASSEFTGYNEQFF. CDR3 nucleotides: TGTGCCAGCAGTGAGTTCACAGGTTACAATGAGCAGTTCTTC.

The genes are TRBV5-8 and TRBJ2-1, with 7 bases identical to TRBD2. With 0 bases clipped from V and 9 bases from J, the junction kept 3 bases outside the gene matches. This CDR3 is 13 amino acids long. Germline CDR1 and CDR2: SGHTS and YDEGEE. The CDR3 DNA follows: TGTGCCAGCAGCTTGGTTTGGGGGGGTGAGCAGTTCTTC. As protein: CASSLVWGGEQFF. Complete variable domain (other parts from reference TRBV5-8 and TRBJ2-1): EAGVTQSPTHLIKTRGQQATLRCSPISGHTSVYWYQQALGLGLQFLLWYDEGEERNRGNFPPRFSGRQFPNYSSELNVNALELEDSALYLCASSLVWGGEQFFGPGTRLTVL.